This T cell receptor (beta chain) emerged from a study of cytomegalovirus exposure and HLA in healthy donors. Broader study findings: Within the roughly 120 validation repertoires, first-cohort TCR clusters tended to co-occur, according to a later analysis. Most TCR sequences showed up rarely, but some public TCRs showed up in many donors. The study recorded 150 to 200 TCR beta chains that were cytomegalovirus-associated.

The length of the CDR3 is 16 residues. V lost 1 base, J lost 1 base, and 11 bases lay in between. The germline gives CDR1 LNHDA, CDR2 SQIVND (reference sequence). Separation from the approximately 690-subject first cohort characterized the roughly 120-subject validation cohort, to which the donors belonged. TCRdb's copy holds only in-frame clones and misses some; the assay was immunoSEQ multiplex PCR. There are about 160,000 clones in the sample; 96% occur only once, and 0.8% to 0.95% lies in the top ten. A remark on this clone: Its antigen is unknown.

Sequencing used PBMCs. This chain uses TRBV19 with TRBJ1-5; D possibly corresponds to TRBD1 (5 bases). This sequence originates from a woman in her late teens or twenties in good health and CMV-seronegative. The DNA of the CDR3 is TGTGCCAGTAGTATAGCTCAGGGCAGGAGCAATCAGCCCCAGCATTTT. It translates to CASSIAQGRSNQPQHF.